This T cell receptor (beta chain) was identified in a study of T-cell reconstitution after alpha-beta-depleted transplantation in children. General study points: By about two months after transplant, alpha-beta T cells reportedly arose from several hundred graft clones that had expanded. Newly made T cells mostly supplied T-cell counts and diversity one year after transplant. Recipient T cells and thymic progenitors that survived were the source of the high TCRbeta diversity seen at day 60 in some patients.

On this clonotype itself: Its antigen is undetermined.

As it was prepared, the TCRbeta library received unique molecular identifiers. TCRdb processed the PCR reads anew with MiXCR; each CDR3 protein has one entry. The sample records around 94,000 distinct CDR3 sequences, over 6% being singletons. This CDR3 is built from 14 residues. Germline V lookup: CDR1 LGHNA, CDR2 YNFKEQ. V lost 0 bases and J 1 base, leaving 5 bases between the germline ends. The material was PBMCs, obtained before TCRalphabeta/CD19-depleted stem cell transplant. The chain links TRBV4-2 to TRBJ2-3; D unresolved. The clonotype was recovered from a boy between 2 and 10 years old with acute lymphoblastic leukemia, due to receive a stem cell transplant. In nucleotides, the CDR3 is TGTGCCAGCAGCCAAGACGACCGCACAGATACGCAGTATTTT. Translating it yields CASSQDDRTDTQYF.